Shown below are 14 T cell receptor beta chains from a single sample sequenced in a study of vaccination and CD4 T cells after COVID-19. Treatment indicated: roughly 10-day PBMC culture with coronavirus spike peptide pools or control peptides (ViraFEST assay). Oncomine TCR Beta short-read sequencing was applied to DNA from cultured CD4+ T cells. TCRdb used MiXCR to reprocess the PCR reads, holding one entry per CDR3 protein. The table lists fewer than 15,000 distinct CDR3 sequences, roughly three fifths of them singletons. These receptors have no identified antigens. Input material: CD4+ T cells from blood, cultured in vitro. Receptors were obtained from a human donor who had recovered from COVID-19.

The chain uses TRBV10-3 and TRBJ2-7, with D tentatively TRBD1 (6 bases). Germline V gene lookup returns CDR1 ENHRY and CDR2 SYGVKD. V was trimmed by 3 bases and J by 1 base, leaving 7 bases between them. The CDR3 length is 13 residues. The CDR3 loop is CAISDGTSYEQYF. CDR3 in DNA: TGTGCCATCAGTGATGGGACATCCTACGAGCAGTACTTC.

The chain carries TRBV2 and TRBJ1-4; D is undetermined. CDR3 length: 14 residues. Between the trimmed V and J ends, which lost 7 bases and 5 bases, there was a span of 14 bases. The germline V gene has CDR1 SNHLY and CDR2 FYNNEI. In DNA, the CDR3 is TGTGCCAGCAAGAGGGAAGTTAGGAATGAAAAACTGTTTTTT. Protein: CASKREVRNEKLFF.

The V and J genes are TRBV5-4 and TRBJ2-3; 11 nucleotides agree with TRBD2. Trimming at V came to 0 bases and at J to 5 bases, leaving 11 bases not matched to a gene. CDR3 length: 18 residues. Per germline, CDR1 SGHNT and CDR2 YYREEE (reference sequence). The CDR3 reads CASSLGLTSGTGGDTQYF. For the CDR3, the DNA is TGTGCCAGCAGCTTGGGCTTGACTAGCGGGACAGGCGGAGATACGCAGTATTTT. The variable domain in full, with the rest retrieved from reference TRBV5-4 and TRBJ2-3, is ETGVTQSPTHLIKTRGQQVTLRCSSQSGHNTVSWYQQALGQGPQFIFQYYREEENGRGNFPPRFSGLQFPNYSSELNVNALELDDSALYLCASSLGLTSGTGGDTQYFGPGTRLTVL.

The gene calls are TRBV5-4 and TRBJ1-1; the D gene is possibly TRBD1 (5 bases). This CDR3 spans 13 amino acids. Deletions cut 3 bases from V and 6 bases from J, with 12 bases between. Germline loops: CDR1 SGHNT, CDR2 YYREEE (reference sequence). The DNA for the CDR3 is TGTGCCAGCAGCTCCTCAGGGAGCGCTGAAGCTTTCTTT. It codes for CASSSSGSAEAFF.

The chain recombines TRBV28 with TRBJ1-1; weak D call: TRBD1 (5 bases). CDR3 length equals 13 residues. Germline values: CDR1 MDHEN, CDR2 SYDVKM. The V gene lost 6 bases and the J gene lost 4 bases, with 12 bases spanning the gap. CDR3: CASSRPGPTEAFF. CDR3 nucleotide sequence: TGTGCCAGCAGCCGTCCGGGACCCACTGAAGCTTTCTTT.

The rearrangement links TRBV25-1 to TRBJ2-1; 11 bases map to TRBD1. Germline V lookup: CDR1 MGHDK, CDR2 SYGVNS. Trimming cost V 2 bases and J 8 bases; bases outside gene matches: 14. This CDR3 is built from 18 residues. This CDR3 is CASSETLGQGASKDEQFF. CDR3 bases: TGTGCCAGCAGTGAAACCTTAGGACAGGGGGCTTCCAAGGATGAGCAGTTCTTC.

The chain is built from TRBV20-1 and TRBJ2-2; D is unclear. CDR3 length equals 14 residues. The V gene's germline CDR1 is DFQATT and CDR2 SNEGSKA (reference sequence). Trimming removed 2 bases from V and 0 bases from J, with 7 bases in between. This CDR3 is CSARNTANTGELFF. DNA of the CDR3: TGCAGTGCTAGAAACACCGCGAACACCGGGGAGCTGTTTTTT.

This chain connects TRBV7-3 to TRBJ2-3, with D uncertain. The CDR3 is 13 amino acids. The V gene lost 5 bases and the J gene lost 2 bases, with 8 bases spanning the gap. Per the germline V gene, CDR1 is SGHTA and CDR2 is FQGTGA. CDR3 nucleotide sequence: TGTGCCAGCAGCCCCAAGGCCACAGATACGCAGTATTTT. It is translated as CASSPKATDTQYF. Complete variable domain (other parts from reference TRBV7-3 and TRBJ2-3): GAGVSQTPSNKVTEKGKYVELRCDPISGHTALYWYRQSLGQGPEFLIYFQGTGAADDSGLPNDRFFAVRPEGSVSTLKIQRTERGDSAVYLCASSPKATDTQYFGPGTRLTVL.

The rearrangement links TRBV7-2 to TRBJ2-5; D uncertain. This CDR3 is built from 13 residues. V was pared by 5 bases and J by 2 bases, with 9 bases between. CDR1 is SGHTA and CDR2 is FQGNSA in the germline V gene. This chain's CDR3 is CASSRNRQETQYF. Here the CDR3 DNA reads TGTGCCAGCAGCAGGAATCGTCAAGAGACCCAGTACTTC. Complete variable domain (other parts from reference TRBV7-2 and TRBJ2-5): GAGVSQSPSNKVTEKGKDVELRCDPISGHTALYWYRQSLGQGLEFLIYFQGNSAPDKSGLPSDRFSAERTGGSVSTLTIQRTQQEDSAVYLCASSRNRQETQYFGPGTRLLVL.

The rearrangement uses TRBV2 and TRBJ1-3; D not certain. CDR3 length: 12 amino acids. V was cut by 5 bases and J by 4 bases, with 6 bases left in between. CDR1 is SNHLY and CDR2 is FYNNEI in the germline V gene. The CDR3 nucleotides are TGTGCCAGCAGTTTTTACGGAAACACCATATATTTT. Translating gives CASSFYGNTIYF.

V is TRBV20-1 and J is TRBJ2-7; 8 nucleotides match TRBD2. Looked up from germline, CDR1 is DFQATT and CDR2 is SNEGSKA (reference sequence). The CDR3 consists of 14 residues. V trimming: 0 bases; J trimming: 5 bases; junction bases outside the gene matches: 6. The chain's CDR3 is CSARETGGVHEQYF. The CDR3 coding sequence is TGCAGTGCTAGAGAAACGGGAGGGGTCCACGAGCAGTACTTC.

This clonotype appeared a few times. The chain is built from TRBV20-1 and TRBJ2-2; the D is unclear. V lost 5 bases, J lost 0 bases, and 4 bases lay in between. This CDR3 has 12 residues. CDR1 is DFQATT, CDR2 SNEGSKA, per germline (reference sequence). The CDR3: CSAATNTGELFF. DNA of the CDR3: TGCAGTGCTGCTACGAACACCGGGGAGCTGTTTTTT.

The chain couples TRBV18 to TRBJ1-1; D not certain. Germline CDR1 is KGHSH and CDR2 is LQKENI. The CDR3 is 15 amino acids. V was clipped by 3 bases and J by 0 bases, with 11 bases between them. The CDR3 reads CASSPLDPLNTEAFF. CDR3 nucleotide sequence: TGTGCCAGCTCACCCTTAGATCCTCTGAACACTGAAGCTTTCTTT. Drawing the rest from reference TRBV18 and TRBJ1-1, the complete variable domain is NAGVMQNPRHLVRRRGQEARLRCSPMKGHSHVYWYRQLPEEGLKFMVYLQKENIIDESGMPKERFSAEFPKEGPSILRIQQVVRGDSAAYFCASSPLDPLNTEAFFGQGTRLTVV.

The chain uses TRBV2 and TRBJ2-7, with 10 bases lining up with TRBD1. The V gene's germline CDR1 is SNHLY and CDR2 FYNNEI. The CDR3 is 16 amino acids. The V segment lost 5 bases and the J segment 4 bases; nucleotides outside the gene matches: 11. Here the CDR3 reads CASSPTTGTGAYEQYF. CDR3 nucleotides: TGTGCCAGCAGTCCAACCACCGGGACAGGGGCGTACGAGCAGTACTTC.